The clone carrying this TCR beta chain was recorded many times. Antigen unknown. CDR1 SEHNR and CDR2 FQNEAQ come from the germline V gene (reference sequence). Trimming took off 5 bases at V and 9 bases at J, with 17 bases between the two ends. The CDR3 spans 14 residues. Original handling: Counting gave a median of around 96,000 TCRs per sample, with values ranging from roughly 20,000 to 700,000. TCRdb reanalysed the RACE reads using MiXCR and keeps one entry per CDR3 protein. The V and J calls here are based on TCRdb, not the publication. In the table there are 95,000 to 150,000 distinct CDR3 sequences, roughly an eighth of which are singletons. This record belongs to a study of human T cells and chemical hapten exposure. Time point reported: patch test 1, 2 weeks after DPC sensitization. Treatment reported: therapeutic diphenylcyclopropenone sensitization with weekly scalp DPC. Suited to DPC and affected by alopecia, the donors ranged from 18 to 70 years old.

The study's findings and limits: Large CDR3 similarity clusters arose significantly more often from expanded TCRs than from controls.

The clonotype originates from a man between 18 and 29 years old with alopecia areata. Some clones in this sample may be carry-over from other donors' samples. V usage is TRBV7-9 and J usage is TRBJ2-1; a possible D gene is TRBD2 (5 bases). The sample consisted of whole blood, taken in connection with sensitization to the hapten diphenylcyclopropenone (DPC). DNA for the CDR3: TGTGCCAGCAGCCATACGGCGAGGGTAGGTGAGCAGTTCTTC. Protein sequence: CASSHTARVGEQFF.